Described below is a single TCR beta chain sequence and its context. The data are from a study of blood T cells in healthy people across ages. Germline V CDR1 and CDR2: DFQATT, SNEGSKA (reference sequence). The CDR3 has 11 residues. Trimming took off 4 bases at V and 1 base at J, with 4 bases between the two ends. Alongside a J-beta primer mix, a sample-barcoded 5' primer served in a second PCR lasting roughly 7 to 11 cycles. Using its own MiXCR run on the 5' RACE reads, TCRdb lists one record per CDR3 protein. The sample shows approximately 800,000 distinct CDR3 sequences, around 25% of them seen only once. The same sample was also studied in work on T cells of mothers and their children.

This TCR was sampled from a boy aged 10-17 years in good health. The V and J genes are TRBV20-1 and TRBJ1-1; D is ambiguous. Specimen: blood. CDR3 nucleotide sequence: TGCAGTGCTACCGAGAACACTGAAGCTTTCTTT. It codes for CSATENTEAFF.